The clone carrying this TCR beta chain was observed a single time. The libraries were made with immunoSEQ v3.0 at survey level. Profiled with immunoSEQ multiplex PCR; TCRdb holds only in-frame clones, not every one. The data hold roughly 18,000 clones, with just under 80% observed a single time. The J segment lost 5 bases and the V segment lost 3 bases, leaving 6 bases of the junction unmatched. The CDR3 covers 14 residues. Germline CDR1 SGDLS, CDR2 YYNGEE. The entry originates in a study of long-term antiretroviral therapy in people with HIV. The chain recombines TRBV9 with TRBJ2-7; 9 bases are a match to TRBD1. This receptor was obtained from a middle-aged woman with HIV. The sequences come from unsorted PBMCs, collected at the start of antiretroviral therapy, before treatment. CDR3: CASSAAGTGNEQYF. As DNA, the CDR3 is TGTGCCAGCAGCGCCGCCGGGACAGGGAACGAGCAGTACTTC.